This T cell receptor (beta chain) was recorded in a study of regulatory T cells in long-lasting Graves disease. Study results and caveats: Persistent disease preferred TRBV28, TRBJ1-2 and TRBJ2-5; new disease, TRBV20-1 and TRBJ2-1.

This clonotype was observed many times. Its cognate antigen is unknown. The ends lost 5 bases at V and 0 bases at J; junction bases unmatched: 19. Per germline, CDR1 SGHRS and CDR2 YFSETQ. The CDR3 runs to 21 residues. CDR3 regions were amplified by Arm-PCR using iRepertoire HTBI primers to build TCR beta libraries. MiXCR was run by TCRdb on the multiplex PCR reads, yielding one entry per CDR3 protein. The repertoire holds 350,000 to 500,000 distinct CDR3 sequences, with approximately 16% as singletons. The time point was: newly diagnosed GD, antithyroid drugs for less than 3 months. The TCR library was prepared using RNA isolated from PBMCs. This sample also belongs to another study, concerning T cells in Graves' hyperthyroidism and ophthalmopathy. That study reports: Patients having uncontrolled infection, another autoimmune disease, pregnancy or lactation were not included. For the diagnoses, clinical symptoms, serum thyroxine and TRAb, thyroid ultrasound and orbital computed tomography were used. The HTBI primer set was used in a first-round RT-PCR of the TCR CDR3.

The J gene is TRBJ2-6, the V gene TRBV5-1; 8 bases fit TRBD1. Specimen: peripheral blood mononuclear cells (PBMCs), collected at new diagnosis, from a patient treated with antithyroid drugs. The TCR sequence derives from a young woman with Graves disease. The CDR3 spells CASRSTGTGGYSLSGANVLTF. In nucleotides, the CDR3 is TGCGCCAGCAGGAGTACCGGGACAGGAGGATACTCTCTCTCTGGGGCCAACGTCCTGACTTTC.